These 21 T cell receptor beta chains originate from one sample sequenced in a study of early T cells in non-severe SARS-CoV-2 infection. Using its own MiXCR run on the 5' RACE reads, TCRdb lists one record per CDR3 protein. This table holds about 80,000 distinct CDR3 sequences, approximately 12% found once. Sample: whole blood. The receptors shown here come from an adult who was a healthcare worker with PCR-confirmed SARS-CoV-2 infection or an uninfected control (not recorded which).

At least ten counts were recorded for this clonotype. The genes are TRBV7-9 and TRBJ2-3; D is uncertain. Per the germline V gene, CDR1 is SEHNR and CDR2 is FQNEAQ (reference sequence). V shed 5 bases and J shed 1 base, with 19 bases lying between them. The CDR3 spans 17 residues. The CDR3 spells CASSPPHLMVGTDTQYF. CDR3 nucleotides: TGTGCCAGCAGCCCTCCTCATCTCATGGTGGGCACAGATACGCAGTATTTT.

This clonotype came up a few times. This rearrangement joins TRBV9 to TRBJ2-3, with D possibly being TRBD1 (5 bases). Germline V gene data show CDR1 as SGDLS and CDR2 as YYNGEE. The CDR3 spans 14 residues. V was clipped by 1 base and J by 4 bases, with 10 bases between them. DNA for the CDR3: TGTGCCAGCAGCGTACTACAGGCATCAGATACGCAGTATTTT. This sequence encodes CASSVLQASDTQYF.

The V and J genes are TRBV18 and TRBJ1-2, with a weak D call TRBD1 (5 bases). The CDR3 length is 13 residues. Germline values: CDR1 KGHSH, CDR2 LQKENI. V lost 2 bases, J lost 2 bases, and 6 bases lay in between. Here the CDR3 reads CASSPGGNYGYTF. As DNA, the CDR3 is TGTGCCAGCTCACCAGGGGGGAACTATGGCTACACCTTC.

This clonotype was detected ten times or more. The V gene is TRBV5-1, the J gene TRBJ2-7; 10 bases are shared with TRBD1. The V gene's germline CDR1 is SGHRS and CDR2 YFSETQ. The CDR3 runs to 14 residues. J was trimmed by 5 bases and V by 4 bases; bases with no gene match: 6. Written as DNA, the CDR3 is TGCGCCAGCAGCCTGACAGGGGGCAGGAACGAGCAGTACTTC. As protein: CASSLTGGRNEQYF.

This clonotype has just a few counts. The genes are TRBV28 and TRBJ2-2, with 7 bases identical to TRBD1. CDR3 size: 16 residues. Trimming cost V 3 bases and J 6 bases; bases outside gene matches: 10. CDR1 and CDR2 (germline): MDHEN, SYDVKM. The CDR3 DNA follows: TGTGCCAGCAGTTTGCCACCCCGGGACAGCCCCGGGGAGCTGTTTTTT. It yields the protein CASSLPPRDSPGELFF.

Of note for this clonotype: This clone may be a read error of a much larger clone one base away. The V gene is TRBV7-2, the J gene TRBJ2-7; D is perhaps TRBD1 (6 bases). The V and J ends lost 6 bases and 2 bases respectively, with 14 bases between them. CDR1 and CDR2 from the germline V gene are SGHTA and FQGNSA. This CDR3 spans 14 amino acids. CDR3 sequence: CASSSDRNTYEQYF. The CDR3 region has the DNA TGTGCCAGCAGTTCCGACAGGAATACCTACGAGCAGTACTTC.

This clonotype was seen ten or more times. The J gene is TRBJ2-7, the V gene TRBV29-1; 7 bases fit TRBD1. CDR1 and CDR2 (germline): SQVTM, ANQGSEA. The junction had 4 bases not matched to a gene; V was cut back by 4 bases and J by 1 base. This CDR3 has 13 amino acids. Here the CDR3 reads CSVGGQTSYEQYF. The CDR3 coding sequence is TGCAGCGTTGGGGGACAGACATCCTACGAGCAGTACTTC.

This sequence joins TRBV7-2 and TRBJ2-1, with 13 bases matching TRBD2. Germline loops: CDR1 SGHTA, CDR2 FQGNSA. V lost 5 bases and J lost 8; bases outside the gene matches: 6. The CDR3 is 15 amino acids. The CDR3 is CASSQALAGGYEQFF. The CDR3 nucleotides are TGTGCCAGCAGCCAGGCACTAGCGGGAGGGTATGAGCAGTTCTTC.

This clonotype appeared a few times. The V call is TRBV18, the J call TRBJ2-3; 9 bases are shared with TRBD1. Germline CDR1 and CDR2: KGHSH and LQKENI. The CDR3 is 17 amino acids. Germline trimming cut 3 bases from V and 1 base from J; bases unmatched to any gene: 8. The DNA for the CDR3 is TGTGCCAGCTCACCGAACCTAAGGACAGGGGGCACAGATACGCAGTATTTT. This sequence encodes CASSPNLRTGGTDTQYF.

The J gene is TRBJ2-7, the V gene TRBV24-1; TRBD2 matches at 15 bases. Germline values: CDR1 KGHDR, CDR2 SFDVKD. The V and J ends lost 6 bases and 2 bases, in that order; junction bases with no gene match: 10. The CDR3 length is 18 residues. The CDR3 bases are TGTGCCACCAGTCCCGGACTAGCGGGAGGGCCGGGTACCTACGAGCAGTACTTC. As protein: CATSPGLAGGPGTYEQYF.

The chain uses TRBV29-1 and TRBJ2-5; D may be TRBD2 (6 bases). Germline CDR1 reads SQVTM; CDR2 reads ANQGSEA. Trimming shortened V by 6 bases and J by 4 bases, and 21 bases separated the two germline ends. The CDR3 spans 15 residues. The CDR3 sequence is CSVPSRGRDSETQYF. CDR3 bases: TGCAGCGTCCCCAGCCGAGGCAGGGACTCAGAGACCCAGTACTTC.

This clonotype was seen ten or more times. V gene TRBV15 combines with J gene TRBJ2-5; D not resolved. The CDR3 runs 12 residues. CDR1 is LNHNV, CDR2 YYDKDF, per germline (reference sequence). Trimming removed 1 base at V and 4 bases at J, with 4 bases between. The CDR3 loop is CATSRGRETQYF. The DNA for the CDR3 is TGTGCCACCAGCAGAGGTCGAGAGACCCAGTACTTC.

There are many counts of this clonotype. The rearrangement joins TRBV18 to TRBJ2-1; tentatively, D is TRBD1 (6 bases). CDR1 KGHSH and CDR2 LQKENI come from the germline V gene. Trimming removed 1 base at V and 5 bases at J, with 12 bases between. The CDR3 is made up of 15 amino acids. The CDR3 loop reads CASSPRGGADNEQFF. As DNA, the CDR3 is TGTGCCAGCTCACCACGTGGGGGCGCGGACAATGAGCAGTTCTTC.

This clonotype came up a few times. This sequence joins TRBV29-1 and TRBJ1-1; D remains ambiguous. The germline V and J ends were trimmed by 2 bases and 0 bases, with 7 bases remaining between them. Germline CDR1 is SQVTM and CDR2 is ANQGSEA. The CDR3 length is 13 residues. CDR3 in amino acids: CSVEIQMNTEAFF. CDR3 coding DNA: TGCAGCGTTGAAATTCAAATGAACACTGAAGCTTTCTTT.

This clonotype was seen at least ten times. The gene calls are TRBV7-9 and TRBJ2-3, with a possible D match to TRBD1 (5 bases). The CDR3 consists of 14 residues. Germline values: CDR1 SEHNR, CDR2 FQNEAQ (reference sequence). With 2 bases removed from V and 4 bases from J, the gap between germline ends came to 10 bases. This CDR3 is CASSLSGLADTQYF. The CDR3 DNA is TGTGCCAGCAGCTTATCAGGGTTGGCAGATACGCAGTATTTT.

The genes are TRBV29-1 and TRBJ2-1; the D is unclear. With 2 bases removed from V and 5 bases from J, the gap between germline ends came to 10 bases. This CDR3 is 13 amino acids long. CDR1 is SQVTM and CDR2 is ANQGSEA in the germline V gene. The CDR3 here is CSVERWKDNEQFF. The CDR3 DNA sequence: TGCAGCGTTGAAAGATGGAAGGACAATGAGCAGTTCTTC.

This clonotype was seen many times. The chain uses TRBV29-1 and TRBJ2-1, with D possibly TRBD1 on 7 matching bases. Germline values: CDR1 SQVTM, CDR2 ANQGSEA. Trimming cost V 1 base and J 0 bases, with 10 bases left between them. The CDR3 is 15 amino acids. The CDR3 protein is CSVEVRGDSYNEQFF. The CDR3 coding sequence is TGCAGCGTTGAAGTCAGGGGGGACTCCTACAATGAGCAGTTCTTC.

This clonotype came up many times. The chain uses TRBV5-4 and TRBJ1-3; 7 bases agree with TRBD1. CDR1 and CDR2 from the germline V gene are SGHNT and YYREEE (reference sequence). The CDR3 has 17 residues. Germline trimming cut 0 bases from V and 4 bases from J; bases unmatched to any gene: 10. CDR3 protein: CASSLAPEQGLGNTIYF. The CDR3 DNA sequence: TGTGCCAGCAGCTTGGCCCCAGAACAGGGGTTGGGAAACACCATATATTTT.

This chain connects TRBV5-5 to TRBJ2-5; perhaps TRBD2 as D (5 bases). The V gene lost 0 bases and the J gene lost 5 bases, with 11 bases spanning the gap. Per the germline V gene, CDR1 is SGHKS and CDR2 is YYEKEE (reference sequence). The CDR3 length is 14 residues. The CDR3 bases are TGTGCCAGCAGCTTGGGAGGTGGGGAGGAGACCCAGTACTTC. Translation gives CASSLGGGEETQYF. Full variable domain (missing parts from reference TRBV5-5 and TRBJ2-5): DAGVTQSPTHLIKTRGQQVTLRCSPISGHKSVSWYQQVLGQGPQFIFQYYEKEERGRGNFPDRFSARQFPNYSSELNVNALLLGDSALYLCASSLGGGEETQYFGPGTRLLVL.

The table lists this clonotype with a few counts. The J gene is TRBJ2-2, the V gene TRBV11-1; D uncertain. Germline V gives CDR1 SGHAT, CDR2 FQDESV (reference sequence). The CDR3 consists of 15 residues. Trimming left V 4 bases short and J 2 bases short, with 11 bases between. The CDR3 sequence is CASSSGPVNTGELFF. CDR3 nucleotides: TGTGCCAGCAGCTCTGGCCCGGTAAACACCGGGGAGCTGTTTTTT.

The gene calls are TRBV7-2 and TRBJ2-5, with D perhaps matching TRBD1 or TRBD2 (5 bases each). V shed 4 bases and J shed 7 bases, with 13 bases lying between them. Per germline, CDR1 SGHTA and CDR2 FQGNSA. The CDR3 is 13 residues long. For the CDR3, the DNA is TGTGCCAGCAGCTCTTCCGGGGCGGGGACCCAGTACTTC. Translating it yields CASSSSGAGTQYF.